A selection of T cell receptor beta chains follows, all from one sample in a study of T cell responses to AZD1222 COVID-19 vaccine. Profiled with immunoSEQ multiplex PCR; TCRdb holds only in-frame clones, not every one. The data contain over 100,000 clones, about 88% of them singletons. The sample in question was peripheral blood, obtained on day 0 of AZD1222 vaccination. These receptors were collected from an adult in good health. CDR3s include the opening cysteine and the closing phenylalanine or tryptophan. The D gene is left open where the match is weak. Rows give clone size only sometimes, using once, few, many, or a class for an expanded clone.

>TRBV11-2|TRBJ2-7|-|once
TGTGCCAGCAGCTTAGTAGGGGGGACAGTTAGAGTGCAGTACTTC
CASSLVGGTVRVQYF
>TRBV29-1|TRBJ1-1|TRBD1|-
TGCAGCGTAGGGGGACAGGTGAACACTGAAGCTTTCTTT
CSVGGQVNTEAFF
>TRBV2|TRBJ1-1|-|-
TGTGCCAGCAGCATGACAGGTACTAACACTGAAGCTTTCTTT
CASSMTGTNTEAFF
>TRBV20-1|TRBJ1-1|-|-
TGCAGTGCTCCGAGCACTGAAGCTTTCTTT
CSAPSTEAFF
>TRBV3-1/TRBV3-2|TRBJ1-6|-|-
TGTGCCAGCAGCCAACCTAATTCACCCCTCCACTTT
CASSQPNSPLHF
>TRBV10-3|TRBJ1-2|-|-
TGTGCCATCAGTGATAGCGGTTGGAGCTATGGCTACACCTTC
CAISDSGWSYGYTF
>TRBV6-2/TRBV6-3|TRBJ1-3|-|-
TGTGCCAGCAGCCCGGACGGGTTCTCTGGAAACACCATATATTTT
CASSPDGFSGNTIYF
>TRBV7-3|TRBJ1-1|-|-
TGTGCCAGCAGCAAACAGGGATCTGAAGCTTTCTTT
CASSKQGSEAFF
>TRBV27|TRBJ1-1|-|-
TGTGCCACCCGGACCGAAGCTTTCTTT
CATRTEAFF
>TRBV5-1|TRBJ2-7|TRBD1|-
TGCGCCAGCAGCTTGGGCCGGGACAGGGGGCACGAGCAGTACTTC
CASSLGRDRGHEQYF
>TRBV28|TRBJ2-3|-|-
TGTGCCAGCAGTTTTAGCCCAGATACGCAGTATTTT
CASSFSPDTQYF
>TRBV19|TRBJ1-5|-|-
TGTGCCAGTAGTAGGGAGCCCAATCAGCCCCAGCATTTT
CASSREPNQPQHF
>TRBV19|TRBJ2-3|-|-
TGTGCCAGTAGTAGGACCCTCCTAGATACGCAGTATTTT
CASSRTLLDTQYF
>TRBV28|TRBJ1-1|TRBD1|-
TGTGCCAGCAGTTTAGCGACAGGGGGTCAAGTGAACACTGAAGCTTTCTTT
CASSLATGGQVNTEAFF
>TRBV3-1/TRBV3-2|TRBJ2-1|-|-
TGTGCCAGCAGCCAAGATTACGGGGCCTACAATGAGCAGTTCTTC
CASSQDYGAYNEQFF
>TRBV2|TRBJ1-1|-|-
TGTGCCAGCCGACTGCCGAACACTGAAGCTTTCTTT
CASRLPNTEAFF
>TRBV27|TRBJ1-2|-|few
TGTGCCAGCAGCGAGGGGGCTAACTATGGCTACACCTTC
CASSEGANYGYTF
>TRBV29-1|TRBJ2-3|TRBD2|-
TGCAGCGTTGGCGGGAGTACAGATACGCAGTATTTT
CSVGGSTDTQYF
>TRBV20-1|TRBJ2-5|-|-
TGCAGTGCCGCACAGGGAGAGACCCAGTACTTC
CSAAQGETQYF
>TRBV5-4|TRBJ2-5|-|-
TGTGCCAGCAGCGGCCGGGCCATTCAAGAGACCCAGTACTTC
CASSGRAIQETQYF
>TRBV3-1/TRBV3-2|TRBJ1-2|-|-
TGTGCCAGCAGGCCGCCGGGGGTTGGTAACTATGGCTACACCTTC
CASRPPGVGNYGYTF
>TRBV28|TRBJ2-7|TRBD1|-
TGTGCCAGCACCCCTCGGGGACAGTCGACCTACGAGCAGTACTTC
CASTPRGQSTYEQYF
>TRBV5-6|TRBJ2-7|-|-
TGTGCCAGCAGCTTGGGGTTCCAGGGCGGGGAGCAGTACTTC
CASSLGFQGGEQYF
>TRBV11-2|TRBJ2-1|TRBD2|-
TGTGCCAGCAGAAATCTACGAGCGGGAGGATCCTACAATGAGCAGTTCTTC
CASRNLRAGGSYNEQFF
>TRBV9|TRBJ2-2|-|-
TGTGCCAGCAGCCCACGGGCACTAGGCCCCGGGGAGCTGTTTTTT
CASSPRALGPGELFF
>TRBV12-3/TRBV12-4|TRBJ1-5|TRBD1|-
TGTGCCAGCAGCAGGACAGGGGATCAGCCCCAGCATTTT
CASSRTGDQPQHF
>TRBV6-6|TRBJ2-2|-|-
TGTGCCAGCAGGCAACGACTAGTCGGTGACGGGGAGCTGTTTTTT
CASRQRLVGDGELFF
>TRBV18|TRBJ2-1|-|once
TGTGCCAGCTCACCACCCTCCAATGAGCAGTTCTTC
CASSPPSNEQFF
>TRBV7-9|TRBJ1-6|-|-
TGTGCCAGCAGCTTAGGGACGGCTGATAATTCACCCCTCCACTTT
CASSLGTADNSPLHF
>TRBV19|TRBJ1-1|TRBD1|-
TGTGCCAGTAGATACAGGGGTCAGAACACTGAAGCTTTCTTT
CASRYRGQNTEAFF
>TRBV29-1|TRBJ2-3|-|-
TGCAGCGTTGAACCGGCACTAGCCCGTGGGGGTACGCAGTATTTT
CSVEPALARGGTQYF
>TRBV18|TRBJ2-3|-|-
TGTGCCAGCTCACCTAAAGACGGGGAAGTACAAGATACGCAGTATTTT
CASSPKDGEVQDTQYF
>TRBV19|TRBJ2-7|-|-
TGTGCCAGTAGTATAGGATCCCCACCGACTAGTCTTGGACAGTACTTC
CASSIGSPPTSLGQYF
>TRBV18|TRBJ1-4|-|-
TGTGCCAGCTCCGTGTCGCTGGGGGCGAGTGAAAAACTGTTTTTT
CASSVSLGASEKLFF
>TRBV2|TRBJ1-3|-|-
TGTGCCAGCAGTGAGTTTATGGGCACCTCTGGAAACACCATATATTTT
CASSEFMGTSGNTIYF
>TRBV18|TRBJ2-1|-|-
TGTGCCAGCTCACCAGTTGGGCTAGCGGAGCAGTTCTTC
CASSPVGLAEQFF
>TRBV7-8|TRBJ2-7|-|-
TGTGCCAGCAGCTTATGGGGATCCGAGCAGTACTTC
CASSLWGSEQYF
>TRBV5-1|TRBJ2-3|TRBD2|-
TGCGCCAGCAGCTTGAATCCAGCGGGAGCAGATACGCAGTATTTT
CASSLNPAGADTQYF
>TRBV4-2|TRBJ1-6|-|-
TGTGCCAGCAGCCATGGGACCCCGAGCTCCTATAATTCACCCCTCCACTTT
CASSHGTPSSYNSPLHF
>TRBV5-1|TRBJ1-4|TRBD1|-
TGCGCCAGCAGATTTGGGACAGGGGGCGATGAAAAACTGTTTTTT
CASRFGTGGDEKLFF
>TRBV19|TRBJ1-5|TRBD1|-
TGTGCCAGTAGTCAGTGGGCGGGACAGGGCCAGCCCCAGCATTTT
CASSQWAGQGQPQHF
>TRBV28|TRBJ2-7|-|-
TGTGCCAGCACCGAGGGGGGAGGGGAAAACGAGCAGTACTTC
CASTEGGGENEQYF
>TRBV3-1/TRBV3-2|TRBJ1-6|-|few
TGTGCCAGCAGCCAAGATTGGCGCAAACCCCTCCACTTT
CASSQDWRKPLHF
>TRBV15|TRBJ1-3|TRBD1|-
TGTGCCACCAGCCTCGGGACAGGGGTTTCCCTTCGCTCTGGAAACACCATATATTTT
CATSLGTGVSLRSGNTIYF
>TRBV7-9|TRBJ2-1|-|-
TGTGCCAGCAGCCCCTCCAGCTCCTACAATGAGCAGTTCTTC
CASSPSSSYNEQFF